This T cell receptor (beta chain) appears in the sequencing data of a study of cytomegalovirus exposure and HLA in healthy donors. On the study more broadly: An early release of data contained around 80 million unique TCRs, which came from HLA-typed donors. The study's findings and limits: Reportedly, a later analysis found an Asian-associated ancestry cluster had fewer N-insertions than the roughly 670-donor mean. TCR beta V- and J-gene trimming was later associated with a missense DCLRE1C variant.

The PCR had 60 Vbeta and 13 Jbeta primers. Some clones are missing from TCRdb's copy, which holds only in-frame ones; the method was immunoSEQ multiplex PCR. The sample consists of some 89,000 clones, 70% to 85% of them appearing once. Germline V gives CDR1 ENHRY, CDR2 SYGVKD. V gave up 5 bases and J gave up 3 bases, with 7 bases separating them. The CDR3 totals 13 residues. On this clone: Its antigen is unknown.

The sample was PBMCs. J is TRBJ2-2 and V is TRBV10-3; D uncertain. The source is a man in his sixties in good health and CMV-seronegative. CDR3 nucleotides: TGTGCCATCAGTAAAACAGACACCGGGGAGCTGTTTTTT. Protein product: CAISKTDTGELFF.